This TCR beta chain stems from a study of blood T cell repertoires in COVID-19. CDR1 is SEHNR, CDR2 FQNEAQ, per germline (reference sequence). V was pared by 5 bases and J by 0 bases, with 11 bases between. CDR3 length: 15 amino acids. The method was immunoSEQ multiplex PCR; TCRdb's version includes in-frame clones alone and lacks a portion of them. The sample contains about 440,000 clones, about 89% of which appear only once. The TCR comes from a woman younger than 45 with acute or convalescent COVID-19. V usage is TRBV7-9 and J usage is TRBJ1-3, with D uncertain. The sample comprised peripheral blood. The CDR3 loop reads CASSPRPLSGNTIYF. The DNA for the CDR3 is TGTGCCAGCAGCCCTAGGCCGCTCTCTGGAAACACCATATATTTT.